The rows below give T cell receptor beta chains drawn from one sample of a study of post-analysis software for immune sequencing data. MiXCR, run by TCRdb on the PCR reads, gives a single entry per CDR3 protein. Of fewer than 850,000 distinct CDR3 sequences listed, about 43% were seen once; the top ten hold over 4.5%. The sample was blood. Receptor source: a girl aged 5-17 years with multiple sclerosis. Each CDR3 is given with its conserved first and last residue. A D gene is named only where the DNA matches it firmly. Not every row has a clone size; where given, it reads once, few, many or a size class.

NA,TRBV4-2,TRBJ2-7,NA,CASSQEWGLGLPYEQYF,TGTGCCAGCAGCCAAGAGTGGGGACTCGGCCTCCCTTACGAGCAGTACTTC
few,TRBV5-1,TRBJ2-3,TRBD2,CASSGGTSVADTQYF,TGCGCCAGTAGCGGAGGGACTAGCGTAGCAGATACGCAGTATTTT
NA,TRBV11-3,TRBJ2-7,NA,CASSFPGLYYEQYF,TGTGCCAGCAGCTTCCCGGGACTCTACTACGAGCAGTACTTC
NA,TRBV7-9,TRBJ1-1,NA,CTSSLMGTEAFF,TGTACCAGCAGCTTAATGGGCACTGAAGCTTTCTTT
NA,TRBV12-3/TRBV12-4,TRBJ1-2,TRBD1,CASSFYGTGFEIYGYTF,TGTGCCAGCAGTTTCTATGGGACAGGGTTTGAAATCTATGGCTACACCTTC
NA,TRBV7-9,TRBJ1-1,NA,CASSLAGQPNTEAFF,TGTGCCAGCAGCTTAGCCGGACAGCCGAACACTGAAGCTTTCTTT
NA,TRBV27,TRBJ1-2,NA,CASSLRSGEIRGYTF,TGTGCCAGCAGTTTACGATCGGGGGAAATTCGCGGCTACACCTTC
NA,TRBV19,TRBJ1-5,NA,CASSMMDSSNQPQHF,TGTGCCAGTAGTATGATGGACTCAAGCAATCAGCCCCAGCATTTT
NA,TRBV21-1,TRBJ2-5,NA,CASSRLQDQETQYF,TGTGCCAGCAGCAGACTACAGGATCAAGAGACCCAGTACTTC
few,TRBV7-9,TRBJ1-1,NA,CASSSTRSTRNTEAFF,TGTGCCAGCAGCTCCACCAGAAGTACTCGGAACACTGAAGCTTTCTTT
NA,TRBV12-3/TRBV12-4,TRBJ1-5,NA,CASGFGNQPQHF,TGTGCCAGCGGATTTGGCAATCAGCCCCAGCATTTT
NA,TRBV20-1,TRBJ2-7,NA,CSATTGSYEQYF,TGCAGTGCTACCACAGGGTCCTACGAGCAGTACTTC
NA,TRBV21-1,TRBJ2-5,NA,CASPEPGGRETQYF,TGTGCCAGTCCTGAACCCGGGGGACGGGAGACCCAGTACTTC
NA,TRBV6-2/TRBV6-3,TRBJ1-5,NA,CASSQRTILHQPQHF,TGTGCCAGCAGTCAAAGGACTATCCTTCATCAGCCCCAGCATTTT
few,TRBV9,TRBJ2-1,NA,CASSPQTGSGGNEQFF,TGTGCCAGCAGCCCGCAGACAGGTAGTGGGGGCAATGAGCAGTTCTTC
NA,TRBV29-1,TRBJ2-1,NA,CSYLSHNSYNEQFF,TGCAGCTACTTATCCCATAACTCCTACAATGAGCAGTTCTTC
few,TRBV29-1,TRBJ2-5,TRBD2,CSVDGLAGAVETQYF,TGCAGCGTTGATGGACTAGCGGGGGCCGTTGAGACCCAGTACTTC
few,TRBV2,TRBJ2-6,NA,CASREQVSGANVLTF,TGTGCCAGCAGAGAACAGGTCTCCGGGGCCAACGTCCTGACTTTC
NA,TRBV11-2,TRBJ2-4,NA,CASSPYGGIGYF,TGTGCCAGCAGCCCCTACGGCGGAATCGGGTACTTC
NA,TRBV18,TRBJ2-5,NA,CASSPAASQETQYF,TGTGCCAGCTCACCAGCGGCCAGCCAAGAGACCCAGTACTTC
NA,TRBV18,TRBJ2-7,TRBD2,CASSPGLAGGGLIYEQYF,TGTGCCAGCTCACCGGGACTAGCGGGAGGAGGTTTAATCTACGAGCAGTACTTC
few,TRBV27,TRBJ2-5,TRBD2,CASSWTSVSQETQYF,TGTGCCAGCAGTTGGACTAGCGTGAGCCAAGAGACCCAGTACTTC
NA,TRBV4-2,TRBJ2-1,NA,CASSQEGPGGEQFF,TGTGCCAGCAGCCAAGAGGGCCCGGGTGGTGAGCAGTTCTTC
once,TRBV28,TRBJ2-7,NA,CASRPTGNHEQDF,TGTGCCTCCAGGCCAACAGGGAACCACGAGCAGGACTTC
few,TRBV20-1,TRBJ1-6,NA,CSASSLGAGGNSPLHF,TGCAGTGCTAGCTCTCTGGGCGCGGGGGGGAATTCACCCCTCCACTTT
NA,TRBV5-6,TRBJ2-2,NA,CASSLGDAGELFF,TGTGCCAGCAGCTTGGGTGACGCCGGGGAGCTGTTTTTT
NA,TRBV15,TRBJ2-5,TRBD2,CATSRALAGGGDQETQYF,TGTGCCACCAGCAGAGCTTTAGCGGGAGGGGGGGACCAAGAGACCCAGTACTTC
NA,TRBV4-3,TRBJ1-6,NA,CAGSRYQGDSPLHF,TGCGCCGGCAGCAGGTATCAAGGTGATTCACCCCTCCACTTT
NA,TRBV27,TRBJ2-7,TRBD1,CAGPRGQGADEQYF,TGTGCCGGACCCAGGGGACAGGGGGCGGACGAGCAGTACTTC
few,TRBV24-1,TRBJ2-1,NA,CATQGRRYNEQFF,TGTGCCACCCAGGGGCGCCGATACAATGAGCAGTTCTTC
NA,TRBV10-2,TRBJ1-2,TRBD1,CASGTGGAYGYTF,TGCGCCAGCGGGACAGGGGGTGCCTATGGCTACACCTTC
NA,TRBV7-7,TRBJ2-1,NA,CASSEGERTEQFF,TGTGCTAGCAGCGAGGGGGAGCGCACAGAGCAGTTCTTC
NA,TRBV19,TRBJ2-7,TRBD1,CASRIQGAQAYEQYF,TGTGCCAGTAGAATACAGGGGGCTCAGGCCTACGAGCAGTACTTC
few,TRBV3-1,TRBJ2-7,TRBD2,CASSQAGTSDYEQYF,TGTGCCAGCAGCCAAGCCGGGACTAGCGACTACGAGCAGTACTTC
NA,TRBV7-3,TRBJ2-2,TRBD1,CASGTGRGTGELFF,TGTGCCAGCGGGACAGGGAGAGGCACCGGGGAGCTGTTTTTT
NA,TRBV19,TRBJ2-1,NA,CASSLIPVSSNEQFF,TGTGCCAGTAGCCTTATCCCCGTGAGTAGCAATGAGCAGTTCTTC
NA,TRBV7-2,TRBJ2-7,TRBD1,CASSLGRDRLYEQYF,TGTGCCAGCAGCTTAGGACGGGACAGACTCTACGAGCAGTACTTC
few,TRBV7-9,TRBJ2-1,NA,CASSSDRNEQFF,TGTGCCAGCAGCTCAGACAGGAATGAGCAGTTCTTC
NA,TRBV9,TRBJ2-7,TRBD1,CASSVAGEQGHGAYGQYF,TGTGCCAGCAGCGTAGCTGGGGAACAGGGGCATGGGGCCTACGGGCAGTACTTC
few,TRBV18,TRBJ1-5,NA,CASSPNALSNQPQHF,TGTGCCAGCTCACCTAACGCCCTTAGCAATCAGCCCCAGCATTTT
NA,TRBV11-2,TRBJ2-5,TRBD2,CASSTGLAMGETQYF,TGTGCCAGCAGCACAGGACTAGCCATGGGAGAGACCCAGTACTTC
NA,TRBV7-6,TRBJ2-7,NA,CASSLEPSDAYEQYF,TGTGCCAGCAGCTTAGAGCCTAGCGATGCCTACGAGCAGTACTTC
NA,TRBV18,TRBJ2-4,NA,CASSPGGQGDIQYF,TGTGCCAGCTCACCGGGAGGCCAGGGGGACATTCAGTACTTC
NA,TRBV20-1,TRBJ1-1,NA,CSARDWFGTEAFF,TGCAGTGCTAGAGATTGGTTCGGGACTGAAGCTTTCTTT
NA,TRBV3-1,TRBJ2-3,NA,CASSQVRISDTQYF,TGTGCCAGCAGCCAAGTGCGAATCTCAGATACGCAGTATTTT
NA,TRBV6-1,TRBJ2-7,TRBD2,CASSAGLAEYEQYF,TGTGCCAGCAGTGCAGGACTAGCGGAGTACGAGCAGTACTTC
NA,TRBV20-1,TRBJ2-7,TRBD2,CSARTSGSPYEQYF,TGCAGTGCTAGAACTAGCGGATCCCCCTACGAGCAGTACTTC
NA,TRBV30,TRBJ2-1,TRBD2,CAWRPLAGGRQFF,TGTGCCTGGAGACCTCTAGCGGGAGGACGACAGTTCTTC
NA,TRBV29-1,TRBJ2-3,NA,CSVVPGSGTDTRYF,TGCAGCGTTGTCCCAGGGTCCGGCACAGATACGCGGTATTTT
few,TRBV5-6,TRBJ2-7,TRBD2,CASSLVGGGYYEQYF,TGTGCCAGCAGCTTAGTTGGCGGGGGATACTACGAGCAGTACTTC
NA,TRBV20-1,TRBJ1-2,NA,CSAWDRPYGYTF,TGCAGTGCTTGGGACCGTCCCTATGGCTACACCTTC